These 27 T cell receptor beta chains share one sample of origin, sequenced in a study of T cells in Graves' hyperthyroidism and ophthalmopathy. TCR beta CDR3 regions were amplified from RNA. Using the HTBI primer set, a first-round RT-PCR was run on the TCR CDR3. TCRdb itself ran the multiplex PCR reads through MiXCR, one entry per CDR3 protein. The repertoire consists of about 640,000 distinct CDR3 sequences, with around 20% occurring once and the leading ten covering 30% to 40%. Specimen: blood. The receptors derive from a man aged 25 to 40 with Graves' ophthalmopathy.

This clonotype has at least ten counts. The chain couples TRBV28 to TRBJ1-1, with D perhaps matching TRBD1 (6 bases). Trimming removed 6 bases at V and 5 bases at J, with 13 bases between. The V gene's germline CDR1 is MDHEN and CDR2 SYDVKM. The CDR3 is 13 amino acids. DNA for the CDR3: TGTGCCAGCAGCAGGACAGTGAGAACTGAAGCTTTCTTT. Translating gives CASSRTVRTEAFF.

This sequence joins TRBV28 and TRBJ1-4; TRBD1 is a possible D gene (5 bases). The V end lost 6 bases, the J end lost 5 bases, and 16 bases lay between the germline ends. The germline CDR1 and CDR2 sequences are MDHEN and SYDVKM. This CDR3 has 15 residues. Here the CDR3 DNA reads TGTGCCAGCAGGGGCACCGGGACCAACAATGAAAAACTGTTTTTT. Translating gives CASRGTGTNNEKLFF.

In this sample, this clonotype turned up a few times. V and J are TRBV7-3 and TRBJ2-5; unclear D gene. V was shortened by 1 base and J by 5 bases, with 17 bases between the two germline ends. The CDR3 is 16 residues long. The V gene's germline CDR1 is SGHTA and CDR2 FQGTGA. CDR3 coding DNA: TGTGCCAGCAGCTTAATCGGGCCCGGCGGCACTGAGACCCAGTACTTC. It encodes CASSLIGPGGTETQYF.

The CDR3 nucleotides read TGCAGTGCTAGAAGGACTAGCGGGCGGCACTCCTACGAGCAGTACTTC. Translating it yields CSARRTSGRHSYEQYF. V and J are TRBV20-1 and TRBJ2-7; 11 bases fit TRBD2. Germline lookup yields CDR1 DFQATT and CDR2 SNEGSKA (reference sequence). The J segment lost 0 bases and the V segment lost 2 bases, leaving 6 bases of the junction unmatched. The CDR3 is 16 amino acids.

The rearrangement uses TRBV7-9 and TRBJ1-4; 8 bases map to TRBD1. Germline V lookup: CDR1 SEHNR, CDR2 FQNEAQ (reference sequence). CDR3 length equals 16 residues. Trimming at V came to 5 bases and at J to 7 bases, leaving 12 bases not matched to a gene. CDR3 bases: TGTGCCAGCAGCCCTTCCGGACAGGGAAGGAGTGAAAAACTGTTTTTT. Translated: CASSPSGQGRSEKLFF.

The V call is TRBV12-3 or TRBV12-4, the J call TRBJ2-3; TRBD1 matches 7 bases. This CDR3 region has 14 residues. J lost 7 bases, V lost 5 bases, and 9 bases had no gene match. CDR3 in amino acids: CASSLPQGVNTQYF. Written as DNA, the CDR3 is TGTGCCAGCAGTCTACCTCAGGGGGTCAATACGCAGTATTTT.

In its sample, this clonotype was seen a few times. The chain has TRBV20-1 and TRBJ2-7; 7 bases line up with TRBD2. Trimming at V came to 6 bases and at J to 1 base, leaving 9 bases not matched to a gene. Germline values: CDR1 DFQATT, CDR2 SNEGSKA (reference sequence). CDR3 length: 14 amino acids. The CDR3 sequence: CSASGGRGSYEQYF. CDR3 bases: TGCAGTGCAAGCGGCGGGAGAGGGTCCTACGAGCAGTACTTC.

In its sample, this clonotype was seen many times. This CDR3 is CASSPGTARPLHF. The CDR3 bases are TGTGCCAGCTCACCGGGGACAGCGCGACCCCTCCACTTT. The chain has TRBV18 and TRBJ1-6; 7 positions match TRBD1. The ends lost 3 bases at V and 12 bases at J; junction bases unmatched: 5. The germline V gene has CDR1 KGHSH and CDR2 LQKENI. This CDR3 contains 13 residues.

The chain uses TRBV4-2 and TRBJ2-7; TRBD2 matches at 10 bases. CDR3 length: 16 residues. CDR1 and CDR2 from the germline V gene are LGHNA and YNFKEQ. Unmatched junction bases numbered 4, after V lost 0 bases and J lost 2 bases. CDR3 bases: TGTGCCAGCAGCCAAGATGCTAGCGGGGGAACCTACGAGCAGTACTTC. It is translated as CASSQDASGGTYEQYF.

This clonotype showed up just a few times. The chain combines TRBV5-4 with TRBJ2-7, with TRBD2 as a possible D gene (5 bases). This CDR3 is 12 amino acids long. Germline values: CDR1 SGHNT, CDR2 YYREEE (reference sequence). V shed 3 bases and J shed 6 bases, with 10 bases lying between them. The CDR3: CASSSDWSEQYF. DNA for the CDR3: TGTGCCAGCAGCTCGGACTGGAGCGAGCAGTACTTC.

The chain combines TRBV10-2 with TRBJ2-2, with D maybe TRBD1 (7 bases). The V end lost 6 bases, the J end lost 5 bases, and 19 bases lay between the germline ends. The V gene's germline CDR1 is WSHSY and CDR2 SAAADI. CDR3 length equals 16 residues. The chain's CDR3 is CASRTSDRAGTGELFF. Here the CDR3 DNA reads TGCGCCAGCAGGACATCCGACAGGGCGGGGACCGGGGAGCTGTTTTTT.

This clonotype was detected a few times. The chain joins TRBV7-9 to TRBJ2-5; D possibly corresponds to TRBD1 (6 bases). V lost 7 bases, J lost 4 bases, and 13 bases lay in between. Germline V gene lookup returns CDR1 SEHNR and CDR2 FQNEAQ (reference sequence). CDR3 size: 13 residues. CDR3 amino acids: CASNQGSRETQYF. Written as DNA, the CDR3 is TGTGCCAGCAACCAGGGGTCCAGAGAGACCCAGTACTTC.

This clonotype has only a few counts. V usage is TRBV6-4 and J usage is TRBJ1-5; 8 bases are a match to TRBD1. The length of the CDR3 is 16 residues. The V and J ends lost 0 bases and 5 bases, in that order; junction bases with no gene match: 6. Germline CDR1 and CDR2: MRHNA and SNTAGT. The CDR3 loop is CASSDSGQGAHQPQHF. The DNA of the CDR3 is TGTGCCAGCAGTGACTCTGGGCAGGGGGCCCATCAGCCCCAGCATTTT.

The chain carries TRBV19 and TRBJ2-7; 14 bases match TRBD2. Germline lookup yields CDR1 LNHDA and CDR2 SQIVND (reference sequence). The CDR3 spans 13 residues. Trimming took 9 bases from V and 7 from J; bases not matched to a gene: 5. CDR3 sequence: CASRLAGGSEQYF. As DNA, the CDR3 is TGTGCCAGCAGACTAGCGGGAGGGTCTGAGCAGTACTTC.

This clonotype was detected many times. No DNA is shown, since the ends of the CDR3 on it are uncertain; the CDR3 is the one TCRdb lists. V and J are TRBV11-2 and TRBJ2-5; TRBD1, the D gene given by the table, was not confirmed from the DNA. Germline V lookup: CDR1 SGHAT, CDR2 FQNNGV. From its first to its last residue, the CDR3 has 14 amino acids. The CDR3 is CASSSSDRGQTQYF.

This clonotype has a count of ten or more. This rearrangement joins TRBV28 to TRBJ2-1; 10 nucleotides match TRBD1. CDR3 length: 18 amino acids. Per germline, CDR1 MDHEN and CDR2 SYDVKM. V was pared by 5 bases and J by 6 bases, with 16 bases of the junction left unmatched. CDR3 loop: CASSAPLGTGASRNEQFF. CDR3 nucleotides: TGTGCCAGCAGTGCCCCCCTCGGGACAGGGGCATCCCGCAATGAGCAGTTCTTC.

This clonotype came up many times. The chain carries TRBV30 and TRBJ1-5, with D hard to call. With 4 bases removed from V and 0 bases from J, the gap between germline ends came to 7 bases. CDR1 is GTSNPN and CDR2 is SVGIG in the germline V gene (reference sequence). This CDR3 spans 13 amino acids. This CDR3 is CAWTSDSNQPQHF. DNA for the CDR3: TGTGCCTGGACAAGCGATAGCAATCAGCCCCAGCATTTT.

This clonotype was picked up many times. The gene calls are TRBV27 and TRBJ1-5; D unclear. CDR3 size: 15 residues. CDR1 MNHEY and CDR2 SMNVEV come from the germline V gene (reference sequence). The V gene lost 0 bases and the J gene lost 3 bases, with 9 bases spanning the gap. As DNA, the CDR3 is TGTGCCAGCAGTTTATCGGCGGGATTCAATCAGCCCCAGCATTTT. Encoded protein: CASSLSAGFNQPQHF.

This clonotype was counted only a few times. The chain is built from TRBV20-1 and TRBJ2-1, with TRBD2 identical over 12 bases. The junction had 7 bases not matched to a gene; V was cut back by 5 bases and J by 8 bases. The germline V gene encodes CDR1 DFQATT and CDR2 SNEGSKA (reference sequence). The CDR3 is 14 amino acids. In nucleotides, the CDR3 is TGCAGTGCTTCGACTAGCGGGAGTCGCGATGAGCAGTTCTTC. It codes for CSASTSGSRDEQFF.

This clonotype was observed a few times. The chain links TRBV12-3 or TRBV12-4 to TRBJ2-7; 8 bases line up with TRBD2. The V and J ends lost 7 bases and 0 bases, in that order; junction bases with no gene match: 8. The CDR3 contains 15 residues. The CDR3 region is CASTLEAGVSYEQYF. The CDR3 DNA reads TGTGCCAGCACCCTGGAAGCGGGAGTCTCCTACGAGCAGTACTTC.

This clonotype was counted between two and nine times. The chain links TRBV10-2 to TRBJ1-5; no clear D. The CDR3 has 12 amino acids. Germline V gene lookup returns CDR1 WSHSY and CDR2 SAAADI. Between the trimmed V and J ends, which lost 3 bases and 3 bases, there was a span of 3 bases. CDR3 amino acids: CASSDANQPQHF. The CDR3 DNA reads TGCGCCAGCAGTGACGCCAATCAGCCCCAGCATTTT.

This chain joins TRBV20-1 and TRBJ2-7; tentative D call: TRBD2 (5 bases). Trimming pared 3 bases from V and 0 bases from J, leaving 12 bases between. Germline CDR1 is DFQATT and CDR2 is SNEGSKA (reference sequence). CDR3 length equals 14 residues. CDR3 DNA sequence: TGCAGTGCTAGTGGAGCGGAGAGCTCCTACGAGCAGTACTTC. Encoded protein: CSASGAESSYEQYF.

The J gene is TRBJ2-5, the V gene TRBV7-9; maybe TRBD2 (6 bases). This CDR3 region has 15 residues. Trimming took 5 bases from V and 5 from J, leaving 18 bases between them. CDR1 and CDR2 (germline): SEHNR, FQNEAQ (reference sequence). The DNA for the CDR3 is TGTGCCAGCAGCCTAGATCAGGGACGGGGGGAGACCCAGTACTTC. As protein: CASSLDQGRGETQYF. The whole variable domain, filled in from reference TRBV7-9 and TRBJ2-5, reads DTGVSQNPRHKITKRGQNVTFRCDPISEHNRLYWYRQTLGQGPEFLTYFQNEAQLEKSRLLSDRFSAERPKGSFSTLEIQRTEQGDSAMYLCASSLDQGRGETQYFGPGTRLLVL.

The chain links TRBV10-3 to TRBJ2-5; perhaps D is TRBD1 or TRBD2 (5 bases each). The CDR3 spans 16 residues. In germline, CDR1 is ENHRY, CDR2 SYGVKD. V shed 4 bases and J shed 1 base, with 16 bases lying between them. CDR3 nucleotide sequence: TGTGCCATCAGTGGCGGGCCAGGGAGCAGCCAAGAGACCCAGTACTTC. The encoded protein is CAISGGPGSSQETQYF.

The sample holds a few counts of this clonotype. The rearrangement uses TRBV2 and TRBJ2-2; a weak D match, TRBD1 (6 bases). Per the germline V gene, CDR1 is SNHLY and CDR2 is FYNNEI. The CDR3 loop spans 14 amino acids. The V end was cut by 5 bases, the J end by 14 bases, with 21 bases between. DNA of the CDR3: TGTGCCAGCAGTAGGACAGTTCCGGAGTGGGGACTGTTTTTT. Protein: CASSRTVPEWGLFF.

J is TRBJ2-1 and V is TRBV4-1; 10 bases agree with TRBD1. Germline V gives CDR1 MGHRA, CDR2 YSYEKL. V lost 4 bases, J lost 8 bases, and 5 bases stayed unmatched. The CDR3 contains 14 residues. The CDR3: CASSRPGQGYEQFF. As DNA, the CDR3 is TGCGCCAGCAGCCGGCCGGGACAGGGGTATGAGCAGTTCTTC.

This clonotype was recorded a few times. V is TRBV2 and J is TRBJ1-5; a possible D gene is TRBD1 (6 bases). Germline V CDR1 and CDR2: SNHLY, FYNNEI. The CDR3 contains 15 residues. V lost 6 bases, J lost 3 bases, and 15 bases lay in between. The CDR3 DNA reads as TGTGCCAGCAGGCCCTTGGACAGTATCAATCAGCCCCAGCATTTT. Translated, it gives CASRPLDSINQPQHF.